What follows are 30 T cell receptor beta chains derived from one specimen sequenced in a study of cytomegalovirus exposure and HLA in healthy donors (dated by TCRdb to 2015 to 2018). Libraries were prepared through the immunoSEQ multiplex PCR assay. For the multiplex PCR, a mixture combining 60 forward primers for TCR Vbeta segments and 13 reverse primers for TCR Jbeta segments was used. The table was pulled from immuneACCESS by TCRdb, which kept in-frame rearrangements only. Such tables lose some clones; where checked, under half of the loss comes from unresolved V genes, and the rest has no known cause. This sample has about 180,000 clones in its table, and about 85% of those were observed once. The ten largest clones capture 1.3% to 1.5% of the sample. Sequencing was carried out using PBMCs. All receptors come from a girl aged 5-17 years in good health and CMV-seropositive.

V and J are TRBV5-6 and TRBJ2-1, with 8 bases identical to TRBD2. The CDR3 is 15 residues long. Germline CDR1 and CDR2: SGHDT and YYEEEE. J gave up 5 bases and V 1 base, and 5 bases lay outside the gene matches. CDR3 coding DNA: TGTGCCAGCAGCTTGCTAGCGGGTGTCCACAATGAGCAGTTCTTC. Its translation is CASSLLAGVHNEQFF.

This clone was observed once. The V and J genes are TRBV12-2 and TRBJ2-7; whether TRBD1, the table's D call, matches the DNA was not checked. TRBV12-2 is a pseudogene segment. The CDR3 sequence is 15 residues long. The CDR3 bases are TGTGCAAGTCGCCGGGTTAGGGGTTCGTCCTACGAGCAGTACTTC. It encodes CASRRVRGSSYEQYF.

This clone has a handful of counts. V usage is TRBV5-1 and J usage is TRBJ2-5; a possible D gene is TRBD1 (5 bases). V lost 1 base and J 3 bases, leaving 7 bases between the germline ends. Germline CDR1 SGHRS, CDR2 YFSETQ. This CDR3 is built from 13 residues. The CDR3 here is CASSLSGKETQYF. The CDR3 DNA reads as TGCGCCAGCAGCTTGTCAGGGAAAGAGACCCAGTACTTC. Drawing the rest from reference TRBV5-1 and TRBJ2-5, the complete variable domain is KAGVTQTPRYLIKTRGQQVTLSCSPISGHRSVSWYQQTPGQGLQFLFEYFSETQRNKGNFPGRFSGRQFSNSRSEMNVSTLELGDSALYLCASSLSGKETQYFGPGTRLLVL.

This clone was found a few times. The genes are TRBV11-2 and TRBJ1-1; maybe TRBD1 (5 bases). The CDR3 consists of 15 residues. Trimming removed 3 bases from V and 1 base from J, with 12 bases in between. The V gene's germline CDR1 is SGHAT and CDR2 FQNNGV. DNA for the CDR3: TGTGCCAGCAGCTTTATTGACAGTCAGAACACTGAAGCTTTCTTT. Translated, it gives CASSFIDSQNTEAFF.

The chain couples TRBV28 to TRBJ1-5; 7 nucleotides line up with TRBD1. This CDR3 region has 19 residues. Trimming at V came to 5 bases and at J to 0 bases, leaving 16 bases not matched to a gene. CDR1 and CDR2 from the germline V gene are MDHEN and SYDVKM. CDR3 coding DNA: TGTGCCAGCAGTATTCCACCGGGACAGCTAATCTATAGCAATCAGCCCCAGCATTTT. Protein: CASSIPPGQLIYSNQPQHF.

In regard to this clone: This same CDR3 is encoded by further DNA sequences in the sample. The genes are TRBV6-4 and TRBJ2-1, with D perhaps matching TRBD2 (6 bases). The ends were cut back, 0 bases at V and 0 bases at J, with 6 bases in the middle. The CDR3 covers 15 residues. From germline, CDR1 is MRHNA and CDR2 SNTAGT. The CDR3 is CASSDSSGSYNEQFF. CDR3 in DNA: TGTGCCAGCAGTGACTCTAGCGGCTCCTACAATGAGCAGTTCTTC.

This rearrangement joins TRBV11-3 to TRBJ2-5; TRBD1 matches at 8 bases. The CDR3 consists of 17 residues. Per the germline V gene, CDR1 is SGHNT and CDR2 is YENEEA. V shed 5 bases and J 4 bases; nucleotides not matched to a gene: 15. As DNA, the CDR3 is TGTGCCAGCAGCAGCTACTATGGGGAGGACAGGGCAGAGACCCAGTACTTC. Amino acid sequence: CASSSYYGEDRAETQYF.

The chain has TRBV5-4 and TRBJ2-7; TRBD2 matches 8 bases. The V gene's germline CDR1 is SGHNT and CDR2 YYREEE (reference sequence). CDR3 length: 15 amino acids. Trimming removed 2 bases from V and 6 bases from J; junction bases left unmatched: 10. The CDR3 is CASSFAGGLLGEQYF. The CDR3 DNA reads as TGTGCCAGCAGCTTCGCGGGAGGCCTCCTCGGCGAGCAGTACTTC.

A few counts support this clone. The J gene is TRBJ2-5, the V gene TRBV6-5; TRBD2 agrees at 9 bases. Looked up from germline, CDR1 is MNHEY and CDR2 is SVGAGI. V trimming: 2 bases; J trimming: 5 bases; junction bases outside the gene matches: 9. There are 16 residues in the CDR3. The CDR3 DNA sequence: TGTGCCAGCAGTTACGACTGGAGCGGGGGGAGGGAGACCCAGTACTTC. It specifies CASSYDWSGGRETQYF.

The chain links TRBV7-2 to TRBJ2-5, with 8 bases lining up with TRBD1. The CDR3 extends over 15 amino acids. Germline loops: CDR1 SGHTA, CDR2 FQGNSA. V lost 1 base to trimming and J lost 4 bases; unmatched junction nucleotides: 5. DNA of the CDR3: TGTGCCAGCAGCTTAGGCAGGGGGCTGAGAGAGACCCAGTACTTC. Translating it yields CASSLGRGLRETQYF.

The chain carries TRBV5-1 and TRBJ2-3, with D possibly being TRBD2 (6 bases). Trimming stripped 1 base from V and 5 bases from J, with 11 bases between. CDR3 length equals 14 residues. CDR1 and CDR2 (germline): SGHRS, YFSETQ. CDR3 DNA sequence: TGCGCCAGCAGCTTGTGGGGGGTTGGAGATACGCAGTATTTT. Amino acid sequence: CASSLWGVGDTQYF.

V is TRBV9 and J is TRBJ2-7; 7 nucleotides align to TRBD2. The CDR3 is made up of 16 amino acids. Germline V gene lookup returns CDR1 SGDLS and CDR2 YYNGEE. With V trimmed by 0 bases and J by 4 bases, 10 bases remained unmatched. The CDR3 here is CASSVGWGDYLYEQYF. CDR3 nucleotides: TGTGCCAGCAGCGTAGGATGGGGGGACTACTTATACGAGCAGTACTTC.

The chain recombines TRBV29-1 with TRBJ1-5, with D hard to call. The CDR3 contains 12 residues. The V gene's germline CDR1 is SQVTM and CDR2 ANQGSEA. The CDR3 region is CSAGLGGQPQHF. CDR3 sequence (DNA): TGCAGTGCGGGCCTTGGAGGACAGCCCCAGCATTTT.

This clone has more than one count but fewer than ten. V is TRBV5-1 and J is TRBJ2-6, with D possibly being TRBD1 (6 bases). V gave up 4 bases and J gave up 1 base, with 15 bases separating them. This CDR3 is 17 amino acids long. Germline CDR1 SGHRS, CDR2 YFSETQ. CDR3 loop: CASSRMGAGSGANVLTF. CDR3 coding DNA: TGCGCCAGCAGCCGAATGGGGGCAGGGTCTGGGGCCAACGTCCTGACTTTC.

The chain couples TRBV9 to TRBJ2-1; tentative D call: TRBD2 (5 bases). Germline CDR1 SGDLS, CDR2 YYNGEE. CDR3 length: 15 amino acids. V was cut by 0 bases and J by 3 bases, with 10 bases left in between. This chain's CDR3 is CASSVGETNYNEQFF. The CDR3 region has the DNA TGTGCCAGCAGCGTAGGGGAGACCAACTACAATGAGCAGTTCTTC.

This chain links TRBV5-6 with TRBJ2-1; D is unresolved. Germline V CDR1 and CDR2: SGHDT, YYEEEE. The V and J ends lost 0 bases and 8 bases respectively, with 9 bases between them. The CDR3 spans 13 residues. The CDR3 here is CASSLALPDEQFF. The CDR3 bases are TGTGCCAGCAGCTTGGCCCTGCCGGATGAGCAGTTCTTC.

The chain employs TRBV30 and TRBJ1-1; D is uncertain. The V end was cut by 2 bases, the J end by 0 bases, with 7 bases between. The germline gives CDR1 GTSNPN, CDR2 SVGIG (reference sequence). This CDR3 is built from 13 residues. CDR3 residues: CAWSHGVNTEAFF. As DNA, the CDR3 is TGTGCCTGGAGTCATGGAGTGAACACTGAAGCTTTCTTT.

This chain links TRBV7-3 with TRBJ1-3, with a tentative D call TRBD1 (5 bases). V lost 4 bases and J lost 0, with 13 bases in between. The CDR3 loop spans 16 amino acids. Germline CDR1 reads SGHTA; CDR2 reads FQGTGA. CDR3 nucleotide sequence: TGTGCCAGCAGCTCTCACAGGACCTACTCTGGAAACACCATATATTTT. This sequence encodes CASSSHRTYSGNTIYF.

The chain uses TRBV5-4 and TRBJ2-5, with D maybe TRBD2 (7 bases). In germline, CDR1 is SGHNT, CDR2 YYREEE (reference sequence). The CDR3 loop spans 14 amino acids. V was shortened by 2 bases and J by 4 bases, with 12 bases between the two germline ends. The CDR3 protein is CASSLNGGRETQYF. CDR3 DNA sequence: TGTGCCAGCAGCTTAAACGGGGGGCGAGAGACCCAGTACTTC.

CDR3 coding DNA: TGTGCCATCAGTGAGAAACTCCATACCTACGAGCAGTACTTC. This sequence encodes CAISEKLHTYEQYF. The genes are TRBV10-3 and TRBJ2-7; no clear D. The CDR3 covers 14 residues. In germline, CDR1 is ENHRY, CDR2 SYGVKD. The V gene lost 2 bases and the J gene lost 2 bases, with 10 bases spanning the gap.

This clone came up a few times. This chain links TRBV11-2 with TRBJ2-1, with TRBD2 matching over 10 bases. V shed 1 base and J 5 bases; nucleotides not matched to a gene: 8. This CDR3 contains 17 residues. Looked up from germline, CDR1 is SGHAT and CDR2 is FQNNGV. The CDR3 loop is CASSLVQAGGVDNEQFF. CDR3 sequence (DNA): TGTGCCAGCAGCTTAGTCCAAGCGGGAGGGGTCGACAATGAGCAGTTCTTC.

This chain links TRBV10-3 with TRBJ2-7; 14 nucleotides agree with TRBD2. The V gene's germline CDR1 is ENHRY and CDR2 SYGVKD. Unmatched junction bases numbered 2, after V lost 6 bases and J lost 1 base. CDR3 length: 15 residues. Written as DNA, the CDR3 is TGTGCCATCAGCCGACTAGCGGGAGGGTCCTACGAGCAGTACTTC. Amino acid sequence: CAISRLAGGSYEQYF.

The rearrangement links TRBV9 to TRBJ1-1; 7 bases fit TRBD1. The CDR3 is 13 residues long. The V and J ends lost 3 bases and 2 bases, in that order; junction bases with no gene match: 1. CDR1 and CDR2 from the germline V gene are SGDLS and YYNGEE. This CDR3 reads CASSGQGNTEAFF. CDR3 sequence (DNA): TGTGCCAGCAGCGGACAGGGCAACACTGAAGCTTTCTTT.

This clone was seen only once. The CDR3 bases are TGCGCCAGCAGCCAAGAAAGGTCACGTTGGGGGCTGTACCACGATGAGCAGTTCTTC. Its translation is CASSQERSRWGLYHDEQFF. This chain joins TRBV4-1 and TRBJ2-1; weak D call: TRBD1 (6 bases). The CDR3 length is 19 residues. Germline V gene data show CDR1 as MGHRA and CDR2 as YSYEKL. V shed 0 bases and J shed 8 bases, with 26 bases lying between them.

This clone was found a few times. The rearrangement links TRBV10-1 to TRBJ1-1; D might be TRBD1 (6 bases). V dropped 3 bases and J dropped 4 bases, with 12 bases sitting between them. Germline CDR1 and CDR2: WNHNN and SYGVQD (reference sequence). This CDR3 comprises 14 residues. CDR3 bases: TGCGCCAGCAGTGAATCAGGGGCCACCACTGAAGCTTTCTTT. Its protein is CASSESGATTEAFF.

DNA for the CDR3: TGTGCCAGCAGTTTCGATCCCGGGACAGGGAACGAGCAGTACTTC. Translated: CASSFDPGTGNEQYF. This sequence joins TRBV27 and TRBJ2-7, with 9 positions matching TRBD1. Germline loops: CDR1 MNHEY, CDR2 SMNVEV (reference sequence). With 3 bases clipped from V and 5 bases from J, the junction kept 8 bases outside the gene matches. This CDR3 contains 15 residues.

The CDR3 coding sequence is TGCGCCAGCAGCCAACCGACAGGGTTCGGGGCCAAAAACATTCAGTACTTC. It translates to CASSQPTGFGAKNIQYF. The rearrangement joins TRBV4-1 to TRBJ2-4; 7 nucleotides align to TRBD1. The CDR3 runs 17 residues. Trimming removed 2 bases from V and 1 base from J; junction bases left unmatched: 8. The germline V gene has CDR1 MGHRA and CDR2 YSYEKL.

The chain links TRBV10-1 to TRBJ2-5; a possible D gene is TRBD2 (5 bases). Germline lookup yields CDR1 WNHNN and CDR2 SYGVQD (reference sequence). V lost 0 bases, J lost 4 bases, and 9 bases lay in between. This CDR3 region has 14 residues. The CDR3 DNA reads as TGCGCCAGCAGTGAGTCAGGCGGGCTAGAGACCCAGTACTTC. Encoded protein: CASSESGGLETQYF.

The chain has TRBV19 and TRBJ1-2; D may be TRBD1 (6 bases). The length of the CDR3 is 15 residues. Germline values: CDR1 LNHDA, CDR2 SQIVND (reference sequence). The ends were cut back, 3 bases at V and 6 bases at J, with 17 bases in the middle. The CDR3 loop reads CASSILTSRTDGYTF. CDR3 DNA: TGTGCCAGTAGTATCCTAACAAGCCGGACAGATGGCTACACCTTC.

This clone was counted a few times. The chain recombines TRBV18 with TRBJ2-5; 8 nucleotides agree with TRBD2. Germline trimming cut 3 bases from V and 1 base from J; bases unmatched to any gene: 4. The CDR3 sequence is 15 residues long. CDR1 and CDR2 (germline): KGHSH, LQKENI. Here the CDR3 DNA reads TGTGCCAGCTCACCCCCAGGACTAGCCCAAGAGACCCAGTACTTC. Protein: CASSPPGLAQETQYF.